This is a list of T cell receptor beta chains from one sample in a study of T cell responses to AZD1222 COVID-19 vaccine. TCRdb's table, derived via immunoSEQ multiplex PCR, lists solely in-frame clones and lacks some. Of roughly 100,000 clones in the sample, 85% to 90% are singletons; the top ten hold around 9.1%. The material sequenced was peripheral blood, taken on day 0 of AZD1222 vaccination. These receptors all stem from an adult in good health. Each CDR3 is given with its conserved first and last residue. The order of the fields is J gene, V gene, D gene, clone size, CDR3 protein, CDR3 DNA. D genes are given only for firm matches. Only some rows state a clone size, as once, few, many or a class for expanded clones.

J: TRBJ2-2
V: TRBV10-3
D: TRBD1
size: NA
CDR3: CAISRGTNTGELFF
DNA: TGTGCCATCAGCAGGGGGACGAACACCGGGGAGCTGTTTTTT

J: TRBJ1-5
V: TRBV10-3
D: TRBD1
size: NA
CDR3: CAISESETGEQPQHF
DNA: TGTGCCATCAGTGAGTCGGAGACAGGGGAACAGCCCCAGCATTTT

J: TRBJ2-5
V: TRBV11-2
D: TRBD2
size: NA
CDR3: CASSSLTGTREGSQETQYF
DNA: TGTGCCAGCAGCTCCCTAACAGGGACTAGAGAAGGGAGCCAAGAGACCCAGTACTTC

J: TRBJ1-2
V: TRBV5-1
D: TRBD1
size: NA
CDR3: CASLDDTGQNYGYTF
DNA: TGCGCCAGCCTTGACGACACGGGACAGAACTATGGCTACACCTTC

J: TRBJ2-3
V: TRBV5-6
D: NA
size: NA
CDR3: CASSWMEGRSTDTQYF
DNA: TGTGCCAGCAGCTGGATGGAGGGAAGGAGCACAGATACGCAGTATTTT

J: TRBJ2-5
V: TRBV9
D: NA
size: NA
CDR3: CASSVGIGPPSQETQYF
DNA: TGTGCCAGCAGCGTAGGAATTGGGCCCCCCTCCCAAGAGACCCAGTACTTC

J: TRBJ2-5
V: TRBV19
D: NA
size: NA
CDR3: CASKTGAQETQYF
DNA: TGTGCCAGTAAGACGGGAGCCCAAGAGACCCAGTACTTC

J: TRBJ2-1
V: TRBV7-2
D: NA
size: once
CDR3: CASSPPPNTPYNEQFF
DNA: TGTGCCAGCAGCCCCCCCCCGAACACCCCATACAATGAGCAGTTCTTC

J: TRBJ2-3
V: TRBV5-1
D: TRBD2
size: NA
CDR3: CASRLAASTDTQYF
DNA: TGCGCCAGCAGACTAGCGGCTAGCACAGATACGCAGTATTTT

J: TRBJ2-7
V: TRBV28
D: NA
size: NA
CDR3: CASQKNFYEQYF
DNA: TGTGCCAGCCAGAAGAACTTTTACGAGCAGTACTTC

J: TRBJ1-1
V: TRBV6-6
D: NA
size: NA
CDR3: CASSYRDSTGEAFF
DNA: TGTGCCAGCAGTTACAGGGACTCGACAGGTGAAGCTTTCTTT

J: TRBJ2-1
V: TRBV11-2
D: NA
size: NA
CDR3: CASSLEDEQFF
DNA: TGTGCCAGCAGCTTGGAGGATGAGCAGTTCTTC

J: TRBJ1-5
V: TRBV3-1/TRBV3-2
D: NA
size: NA
CDR3: CASSPAAHPNQPQHF
DNA: TGTGCCAGCAGCCCCGCCGCTCACCCCAATCAGCCCCAGCATTTT

J: TRBJ2-3
V: TRBV9
D: TRBD2
size: NA
CDR3: CASSPGTSGSEAADTQYF
DNA: TGTGCCAGCAGCCCAGGGACTAGCGGGAGTGAAGCGGCGGATACGCAGTATTTT

J: TRBJ2-5
V: TRBV20-1
D: NA
size: NA
CDR3: CSARETGTQYF
DNA: TGCAGTGCTAGAGAAACGGGGACCCAGTACTTC

J: TRBJ1-6
V: TRBV28
D: NA
size: NA
CDR3: CATQRPPNSPLHF
DNA: TGTGCCACCCAACGACCGCCGAATTCACCCCTCCACTTT

J: TRBJ2-5
V: TRBV27
D: NA
size: NA
CDR3: CASTPGGPSWGETQYF
DNA: TGTGCCAGCACCCCAGGGGGGCCTAGCTGGGGAGAGACCCAGTACTTC

J: TRBJ2-7
V: TRBV3-1/TRBV3-2
D: TRBD2
size: NA
CDR3: CASSGGLAGPGAYEQYF
DNA: TGTGCCAGCAGCGGGGGACTAGCGGGGCCTGGGGCCTACGAGCAGTACTTC

J: TRBJ2-1
V: TRBV9
D: TRBD1
size: NA
CDR3: CASSVDGGQVNEQFF
DNA: TGTGCCAGCAGCGTAGACGGAGGACAGGTCAATGAGCAGTTCTTC

J: TRBJ2-7
V: TRBV11-2
D: NA
size: NA
CDR3: CASGIGEYEQYF
DNA: TGTGCCAGCGGGATAGGGGAGTACGAGCAGTACTTC

J: TRBJ2-2
V: TRBV2
D: TRBD2
size: NA
CDR3: CASSPGLGNTGELFF
DNA: TGTGCCAGCAGCCCGGGACTAGGGAACACCGGGGAGCTGTTTTTT

J: TRBJ2-5
V: TRBV3-1/TRBV3-2
D: NA
size: NA
CDR3: CASSPTGTLSGETQYF
DNA: TGTGCCAGCAGCCCAACGGGGACCTTATCAGGAGAGACCCAGTACTTC

J: TRBJ2-2
V: TRBV28
D: NA
size: once
CDR3: CASTSTGSPGELFF
DNA: TGTGCCAGCACTTCCACAGGGTCCCCCGGGGAGCTGTTTTTT

J: TRBJ2-2
V: TRBV7-9
D: TRBD1
size: NA
CDR3: CASSTPGGVTGELFF
DNA: TGTGCCAGCAGCACGCCAGGGGGCGTCACCGGGGAGCTGTTTTTT

J: TRBJ2-1
V: TRBV10-3
D: TRBD1
size: NA
CDR3: CAISWDREGNEQFF
DNA: TGTGCCATCAGTTGGGACAGGGAGGGGAATGAGCAGTTCTTC

J: TRBJ2-1
V: TRBV27
D: TRBD2
size: NA
CDR3: CASRAGGRNEQFF
DNA: TGTGCCAGTAGAGCGGGAGGGCGTAATGAGCAGTTCTTC

J: TRBJ1-1
V: TRBV7-2
D: TRBD1
size: NA
CDR3: CASSPSQGWIEAFF
DNA: TGTGCCAGCAGCCCCTCACAGGGGTGGATTGAAGCTTTCTTT

J: TRBJ2-1
V: TRBV7-2
D: NA
size: NA
CDR3: CASSLPGPQNEQFF
DNA: TGTGCCAGCAGCTTGCCGGGACCCCAGAATGAGCAGTTCTTC

J: TRBJ1-2
V: TRBV4-2
D: NA
size: NA
CDR3: CASSQEGRTRAGYGYTF
DNA: TGTGCCAGCAGCCAAGAGGGGAGAACCAGGGCTGGGTATGGCTACACCTTC

J: TRBJ2-5
V: TRBV14
D: TRBD2
size: NA
CDR3: CASSPRRLAGQETQYF
DNA: TGTGCCAGCAGCCCCCGGAGACTAGCGGGGCAAGAGACCCAGTACTTC

J: TRBJ2-2
V: TRBV29-1
D: TRBD2
size: NA
CDR3: CSSRSSGTGSGTGELFF
DNA: TGCAGCTCCCGGTCCAGCGGGACCGGCTCGGGCACCGGGGAGCTGTTTTTT

J: TRBJ2-1
V: TRBV9
D: NA
size: once
CDR3: CASSVAVNNEQFF
DNA: TGTGCCAGCAGCGTAGCGGTGAACAATGAGCAGTTCTTC

J: TRBJ1-6
V: TRBV4-3
D: TRBD1
size: NA
CDR3: CASSWGDRASPLHF
DNA: TGCGCCAGCAGCTGGGGGGACAGGGCTTCACCCCTCCACTTT

J: TRBJ1-1
V: TRBV7-2
D: NA
size: NA
CDR3: CASSFNGNTEAFF
DNA: TGTGCCAGCAGCTTCAATGGAAACACTGAAGCTTTCTTT

J: TRBJ2-1
V: TRBV18
D: NA
size: NA
CDR3: CASSPQASRDNEQFF
DNA: TGTGCCAGCTCACCACAGGCTAGCAGGGACAATGAGCAGTTCTTC

J: TRBJ1-2
V: TRBV27
D: NA
size: NA
CDR3: CASSDSTSGARGYTF
DNA: TGTGCCAGCAGCGACTCGACCTCAGGGGCGCGGGGCTACACCTTC

J: TRBJ2-3
V: TRBV28
D: NA
size: NA
CDR3: CASSLPPTPMTSTDTQYF
DNA: TGTGCCAGCAGTTTACCCCCAACGCCTATGACTAGCACAGATACGCAGTATTTT

J: TRBJ2-7
V: TRBV7-6
D: NA
size: NA
CDR3: CASSLEVGSSYEQYF
DNA: TGTGCCAGCAGCTTAGAGGTGGGGAGCTCCTACGAGCAGTACTTC

J: TRBJ2-3
V: TRBV30
D: NA
size: NA
CDR3: CAWNRALTDTQYF
DNA: TGTGCCTGGAACCGGGCCCTCACAGATACGCAGTATTTT

J: TRBJ1-1
V: TRBV4-2
D: TRBD1
size: few
CDR3: CASSTDRMNTEAFF
DNA: TGTGCCAGCAGCACGGACAGGATGAACACTGAAGCTTTCTTT

J: TRBJ2-4
V: TRBV3-1/TRBV3-2
D: TRBD1
size: NA
CDR3: CASSHVRGQGRIQYF
DNA: TGTGCCAGCAGCCACGTACGAGGACAGGGCCGTATTCAGTACTTC

J: TRBJ1-2
V: TRBV6-5
D: NA
size: once
CDR3: CASRGSARGYGYTF
DNA: TGTGCCAGCAGGGGCTCGGCCAGAGGCTATGGCTACACCTTC

J: TRBJ1-2
V: TRBV4-2
D: NA
size: once
CDR3: CASSPEGSRYGYTF
DNA: TGTGCCAGCAGCCCAGAAGGAAGTCGGTATGGCTACACCTTC

J: TRBJ2-5
V: TRBV11-3
D: NA
size: NA
CDR3: CASSLGSGAGKTQYF
DNA: TGTGCCAGCAGCTTAGGGTCAGGGGCCGGAAAGACCCAGTACTTC

J: TRBJ2-7
V: TRBV18
D: NA
size: NA
CDR3: CASSPGDFSYEQYF
DNA: TGTGCCAGCTCACCAGGTGACTTCTCCTACGAGCAGTACTTC

J: TRBJ2-1
V: TRBV6-5
D: TRBD2
size: NA
CDR3: CASSYGLAGSYNEQFF
DNA: TGTGCCAGCAGTTACGGGCTAGCGGGTTCCTACAATGAGCAGTTCTTC

J: TRBJ2-5
V: TRBV5-1
D: NA
size: NA
CDR3: CASSLPGQKTQYF
DNA: TGCGCCAGCAGCTTGCCGGGACAAAAGACCCAGTACTTC

J: TRBJ1-1
V: TRBV5-1
D: NA
size: NA
CDR3: CASSLVVGNTEAFF
DNA: TGCGCCAGCAGCTTGGTCGTCGGTAACACTGAAGCTTTCTTT

J: TRBJ1-6
V: TRBV3-1/TRBV3-2
D: NA
size: NA
CDR3: CASSQTPGPRLRFSPLHF
DNA: TGTGCCAGCAGCCAAACCCCGGGCCCACGATTACGTTTTTCACCCCTCCACTTT

J: TRBJ1-5
V: TRBV19
D: TRBD1
size: NA
CDR3: CASSTNPGQGGARPQHF
DNA: TGTGCCAGTAGTACTAACCCCGGACAGGGCGGTGCGAGGCCCCAGCATTTT

J: TRBJ1-6
V: TRBV4-3
D: NA
size: large
CDR3: CASSQDRGPDSLFSHSPLHF
DNA: TGCGCCAGCAGCCAAGATCGGGGCCCAGACAGCTTGTTTTCCCATTCACCCCTCCACTTT